These T cell receptor beta chains were read from a single sample in a study of a mutant IDH1 vaccine in newly diagnosed glioma. What these receptors recognize is not known. Sequencing used immunoSEQ multiplex PCR; TCRdb keeps in-frame clones, though not all of them. This table has some 46,000 clones, 80% to 95% appearing once. Sequencing was performed on PBMCs, taken from a glioma patient whose treatment included an IDH1 peptide vaccine. The receptors were sampled from a middle-aged man with glioma. Both conserved end residues are part of each CDR3. The D gene is left open where the match is weak. Expanded clones are given a class, and other clones once, few, many or no size at all.

abundance	v_gene	j_gene	d_gene	len	CDR3aa	CDR3nt
few	TRBV5-1	TRBJ2-3	TRBD2	17	CASSLAGWEGRADTQYF	TGCGCCAGCAGCTTGGCCGGGTGGGAGGGCCGGGCAGATACGCAGTATTTT
NA	TRBV4-2	TRBJ2-2	TRBD2	16	CASSHTSGGNTGELFF	TGTGCCAGCAGCCATACTAGCGGAGGTAACACCGGGGAGCTGTTTTTT
NA	TRBV28	TRBJ1-5	NA	13	CASSYDSNQPQHF	TGTGCCAGCAGTTATGATAGCAATCAGCCCCAGCATTTT
NA	TRBV19	TRBJ1-5	TRBD1	17	CASSMLAGGGNNQPQHF	TGTGCCAGTAGTATGTTGGCAGGGGGAGGAAACAATCAGCCCCAGCATTTT
NA	TRBV6-5	TRBJ2-1	TRBD2	16	CASSYSTGGPDNEQFF	TGTGCCAGCAGTTACTCAACGGGAGGGCCGGACAATGAGCAGTTCTTC
NA	TRBV9	TRBJ2-7	NA	13	CASSQLSSGEQYF	TGTGCCAGCAGCCAACTTTCATCCGGCGAGCAGTACTTC
NA	TRBV6-1	TRBJ2-3	NA	15	CASSGARDLTDTQYF	TGTGCCAGCTCAGGCGCACGGGACCTCACAGATACGCAGTATTTT
NA	TRBV6-6	TRBJ2-7	NA	13	CASSYTGTYEQYF	TGTGCCAGCAGTTACACAGGTACCTACGAGCAGTACTTC
NA	TRBV7-9	TRBJ1-1	NA	14	CASSFGRGNTEAFF	TGTGCCAGCAGCTTCGGTCGGGGGAACACTGAAGCTTTCTTT
once	TRBV25-1	TRBJ1-1	TRBD1	17	CASSESGYRGRNTEAFF	TGTGCCAGCAGTGAATCCGGTTACAGGGGGCGGAACACTGAAGCTTTCTTT
NA	TRBV4-3	TRBJ2-7	NA	14	CASSPADSGYEQYF	TGCGCCAGCAGCCCTGCGGACAGTGGGTACGAGCAGTACTTC
NA	TRBV13	TRBJ2-1	TRBD2	15	CASSLQREEHSEQFF	TGTGCCAGCAGCTTACAGCGGGAGGAACACAGTGAGCAGTTCTTC
NA	TRBV14	TRBJ2-7	NA	17	CASSQEERILDTLEQYF	TGTGCCAGCAGCCAAGAGGAAAGGATTCTCGATACACTCGAGCAGTACTTC
NA	TRBV28	TRBJ1-5	NA	12	CASNVINQPQHF	TGTGCCAGCAACGTAATCAATCAGCCCCAGCATTTT
NA	TRBV16	TRBJ2-3	NA	16	CASSSFMTGSTDTQYF	TGTGCCAGCAGCTCCTTTATGACAGGAAGCACAGATACGCAGTATTTT
NA	TRBV5-1	TRBJ2-1	TRBD1	15	CASSGGQGAYNEQFF	TGCGCCAGCAGCGGGGGACAGGGGGCCTACAATGAGCAGTTCTTC
NA	TRBV5-1	TRBJ2-1	TRBD2	17	CASSWAISSGGYNEQFF	TGCGCCAGCAGCTGGGCTATCTCTAGCGGGGGGTACAATGAGCAGTTCTTC
once	TRBV18	TRBJ2-7	TRBD1	16	CASSPHGQGAFYEQYF	TGTGCCAGCTCACCACATGGACAGGGGGCTTTCTACGAGCAGTACTTC
NA	TRBV19	TRBJ1-6	NA	12	CASTLGNSPLHF	TGTGCCAGTACGCTGGGTAATTCACCCCTCCACTTT
NA	TRBV5-1	TRBJ1-1	NA	12	CASSSRRTEAFF	TGCGCCAGCAGCTCACGGAGGACTGAAGCTTTCTTT
NA	TRBV2	TRBJ2-5	NA	13	CASSEWSGETQYF	TGTGCCAGCAGTGAATGGTCGGGAGAGACCCAGTACTTC
NA	TRBV5-1	TRBJ2-7	NA	12	CASSQTFYEQYF	TGCGCCAGCAGCCAGACATTCTACGAGCAGTACTTC
once	TRBV29-1	TRBJ2-3	TRBD2	16	CSVGGLAGGVTDTQYF	TGCAGCGTTGGAGGCCTAGCGGGAGGGGTTACAGATACGCAGTATTTT
once	TRBV5-1	TRBJ1-2	TRBD1	14	CASSSDRVDYGYTF	TGCGCCAGCAGCTCGGACAGGGTAGACTATGGCTACACCTTC
NA	TRBV7-9	TRBJ2-2	TRBD1	17	CASSRRTGQTGAGELFF	TGTGCCAGCAGCAGAAGGACAGGGCAAACGGGCGCCGGGGAGCTGTTTTTT
NA	TRBV28	TRBJ1-2	NA	12	CASRPAGYGYTF	TGTGCCAGCAGACCAGCCGGCTATGGCTACACCTTC
NA	TRBV4-2	TRBJ2-7	TRBD1	15	CASSHRGTGGGEQYF	TGTGCCAGCAGCCATCGAGGGACAGGGGGCGGCGAGCAGTACTTC
NA	TRBV30	TRBJ1-3	NA	10	CAWGDSAIYF	TGTGCCTGGGGAGACTCCGCCATATATTTT
NA	TRBV5-1	TRBJ2-3	NA	13	CASSLAGEDTQYF	TGCGCCAGCAGCTTGGCTGGGGAGGATACGCAGTATTTT
NA	TRBV4-3	TRBJ2-7	TRBD2	17	CASSQDPVAGSPYEQYF	TGCGCCAGCAGCCAAGATCCGGTAGCGGGGTCCCCCTACGAGCAGTACTTC
NA	TRBV18	TRBJ1-5	NA	15	CASSPPGGGNQPQHF	TGTGCCAGCTCACCACCCGGGGGCGGCAATCAGCCCCAGCATTTT
NA	TRBV27	TRBJ1-2	TRBD1	13	CASSYRGDYGYTF	TGTGCCAGCAGTTACAGGGGGGACTATGGCTACACCTTC
NA	TRBV29-1	TRBJ2-5	NA	11	CSSRQQETQYF	TGCAGCTCCCGACAGCAAGAGACCCAGTACTTC
NA	TRBV29-1	TRBJ2-5	TRBD1	15	CSVEVARGRQETQYF	TGCAGCGTTGAAGTAGCTAGGGGGCGGCAAGAGACCCAGTACTTC
NA	TRBV18	TRBJ2-7	TRBD2	16	CASSPSTSGRAYEQYF	TGTGCCAGCTCACCATCAACTAGCGGGAGGGCCTATGAGCAGTACTTC
NA	TRBV9	TRBJ2-1	TRBD2	18	CASSERTSAGGPYNEQFF	TGTGCCAGCAGCGAGAGAACTAGTGCGGGGGGGCCTTACAATGAGCAGTTCTTC
NA	TRBV6-1	TRBJ2-7	NA	12	CASILAGYEQYF	TGTGCCAGCATTTTAGCAGGCTACGAGCAGTACTTC
few	TRBV7-8	TRBJ2-3	TRBD2	17	CASSPLSSGGTTDTQYF	TGTGCCAGCAGCCCCTTGAGTAGCGGGGGTACCACAGATACGCAGTATTTT
NA	TRBV18	TRBJ1-5	NA	14	CASSPSGRGQPQHF	TGTGCCAGCTCACCATCGGGGAGAGGTCAGCCCCAGCATTTT
NA	TRBV4-2	TRBJ2-7	NA	15	CASSPARNPAYEQYF	TGTGCCAGCAGCCCTGCTAGAAATCCAGCCTACGAGCAGTACTTC
NA	TRBV5-1	TRBJ2-1	TRBD1	14	CASSYATGAGEQFF	TGCGCCAGCAGTTACGCGACAGGGGCAGGGGAGCAGTTCTTC
NA	TRBV30	TRBJ1-2	NA	13	CAWSVPVNYGYTF	TGTGCCTGGAGTGTGCCCGTCAACTATGGCTACACCTTC
NA	TRBV5-1	TRBJ2-3	NA	15	CASSLAHPHTDTQYF	TGCGCCAGCAGCTTGGCCCACCCCCACACAGATACGCAGTATTTT
few	TRBV4-1	TRBJ1-1	NA	14	CASSPRARDTEAFF	TGCGCCAGCAGCCCCCGAGCACGGGACACTGAAGCTTTCTTT
NA	TRBV2	TRBJ2-5	TRBD2	13	CASSEWGGETQYF	TGTGCCAGCAGTGAATGGGGGGGAGAGACCCAGTACTTC
few	TRBV29-1	TRBJ1-1	NA	11	CSVGLGWQAFF	TGCAGCGTTGGATTGGGCTGGCAAGCTTTCTTT
NA	TRBV20-1	TRBJ1-1	NA	11	CSARDVTEAFF	TGCAGTGCTAGAGATGTCACTGAAGCTTTCTTT
NA	TRBV9	TRBJ1-2	TRBD1	12	CASTTGEGGYTF	TGTGCCAGCACCACAGGGGAAGGTGGCTACACCTTC
NA	TRBV7-9	TRBJ2-7	TRBD2	16	CASSSPRLAGGDEQYF	TGTGCCAGCAGCTCCCCGCGACTAGCGGGGGGGGACGAGCAGTACTTC
NA	TRBV28	TRBJ2-1	NA	12	CASSPEHDEQFF	TGTGCCAGCAGCCCCGAACACGATGAGCAGTTCTTC
NA	TRBV7-2	TRBJ2-7	NA	11	CASSLRLEQYF	TGTGCCAGCAGCTTAAGGCTCGAGCAGTACTTC
NA	TRBV5-1	TRBJ2-7	TRBD1	18	CASSRDRASPIGVYEQYF	TGCGCCAGCAGCCGGGACAGGGCCTCGCCCATTGGTGTCTACGAGCAGTACTTC
NA	TRBV29-1	TRBJ2-2	NA	16	CSVGVRDGKATGELFF	TGCAGCGTTGGTGTCCGGGATGGGAAAGCCACCGGGGAGCTGTTTTTT
NA	TRBV5-6	TRBJ2-5	TRBD1	13	CASSLGTGETQYF	TGTGCCAGCAGCTTGGGGACAGGAGAGACCCAGTACTTC
NA	TRBV19	TRBJ1-6	NA	16	CASSIESRSRGSPLHF	TGTGCCAGTAGTATAGAATCCCGATCCCGGGGTTCACCCCTCCACTTT
NA	TRBV28	TRBJ1-2	TRBD1	14	CASSLTGGGYGYTF	TGTGCCAGCAGTTTAACAGGGGGAGGATATGGCTACACCTTC
once	TRBV9	TRBJ1-1	NA	13	CASSVVTNTEAFF	TGTGCCAGCAGCGTAGTCACGAACACTGAAGCTTTCTTT
NA	TRBV19	TRBJ2-1	NA	16	CASTKAVGLIKNEQFF	TGTGCCAGCACTAAGGCGGTCGGGTTGATTAAGAATGAGCAGTTCTTC
NA	TRBV2	TRBJ1-4	NA	15	CASRGKGRGSEKLFF	TGTGCCAGCAGGGGCAAGGGCAGGGGTTCTGAAAAACTGTTTTTT
NA	TRBV28	TRBJ1-4	TRBD1	16	CASRRAGGITNEKLFF	TGTGCCAGCAGGCGCGCAGGGGGCATAACTAATGAAAAACTGTTTTTT